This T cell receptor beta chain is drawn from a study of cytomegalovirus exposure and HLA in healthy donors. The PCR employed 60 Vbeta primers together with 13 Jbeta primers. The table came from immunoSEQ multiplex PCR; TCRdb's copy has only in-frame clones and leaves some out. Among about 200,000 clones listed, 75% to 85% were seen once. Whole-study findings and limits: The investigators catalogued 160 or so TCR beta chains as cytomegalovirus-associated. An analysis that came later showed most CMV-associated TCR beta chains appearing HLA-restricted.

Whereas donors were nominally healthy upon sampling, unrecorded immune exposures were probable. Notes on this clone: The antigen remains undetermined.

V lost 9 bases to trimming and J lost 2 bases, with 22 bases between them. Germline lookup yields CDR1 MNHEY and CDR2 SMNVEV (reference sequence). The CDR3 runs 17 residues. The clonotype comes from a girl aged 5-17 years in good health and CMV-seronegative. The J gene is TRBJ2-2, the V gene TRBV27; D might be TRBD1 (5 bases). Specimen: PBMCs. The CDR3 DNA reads TGTGCCAGTGGGCAACCCGGACACTCGGGCAACACCGGGGAGCTGTTTTTT. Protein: CASGQPGHSGNTGELFF.